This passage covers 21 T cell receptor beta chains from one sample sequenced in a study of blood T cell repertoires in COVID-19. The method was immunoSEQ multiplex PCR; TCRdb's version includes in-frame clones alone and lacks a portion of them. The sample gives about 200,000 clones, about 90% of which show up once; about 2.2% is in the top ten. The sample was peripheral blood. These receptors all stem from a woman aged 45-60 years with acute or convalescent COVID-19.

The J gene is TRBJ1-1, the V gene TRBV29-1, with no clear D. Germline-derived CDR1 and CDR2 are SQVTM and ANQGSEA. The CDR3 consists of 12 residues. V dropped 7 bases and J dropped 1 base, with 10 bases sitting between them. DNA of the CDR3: TGCAGCGCAGTAAAACAGAACACTGAAGCTTTCTTT. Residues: CSAVKQNTEAFF.

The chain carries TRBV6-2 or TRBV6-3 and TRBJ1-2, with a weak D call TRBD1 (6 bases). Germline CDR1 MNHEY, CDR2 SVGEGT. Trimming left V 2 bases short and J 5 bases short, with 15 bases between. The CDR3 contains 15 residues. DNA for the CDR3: TGTGCCAGCAGTTACCGGGAACAGGGCCAATATGGCTACACCTTC. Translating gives CASSYREQGQYGYTF.

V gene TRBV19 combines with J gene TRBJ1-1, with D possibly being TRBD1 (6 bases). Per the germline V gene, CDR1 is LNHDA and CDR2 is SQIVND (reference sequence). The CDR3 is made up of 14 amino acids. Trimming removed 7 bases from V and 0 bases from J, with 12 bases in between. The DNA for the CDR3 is TGTGCCAGTAAGGGGGTACTAATGAACACTGAAGCTTTCTTT. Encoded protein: CASKGVLMNTEAFF.

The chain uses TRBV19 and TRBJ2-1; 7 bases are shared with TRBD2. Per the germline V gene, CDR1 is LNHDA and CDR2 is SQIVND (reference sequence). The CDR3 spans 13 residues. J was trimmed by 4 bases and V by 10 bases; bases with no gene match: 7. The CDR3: CATGRGVYNEQFF. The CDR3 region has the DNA TGTGCCACCGGCCGGGGGGTATACAATGAGCAGTTCTTC.

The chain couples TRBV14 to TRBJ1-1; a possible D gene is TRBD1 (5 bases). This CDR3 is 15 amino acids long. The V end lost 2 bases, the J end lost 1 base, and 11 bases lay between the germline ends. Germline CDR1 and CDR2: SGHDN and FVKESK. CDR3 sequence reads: CASSQSGQGNTEAFF. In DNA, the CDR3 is TGTGCCAGCAGCCAAAGCGGGCAGGGGAACACTGAAGCTTTCTTT.

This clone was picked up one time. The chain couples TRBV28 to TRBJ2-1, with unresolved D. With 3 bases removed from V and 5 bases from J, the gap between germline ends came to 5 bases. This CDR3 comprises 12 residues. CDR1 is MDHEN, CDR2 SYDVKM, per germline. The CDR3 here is CASSLSNNEQFF. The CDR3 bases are TGTGCCAGCAGTTTGTCTAACAATGAGCAGTTCTTC.

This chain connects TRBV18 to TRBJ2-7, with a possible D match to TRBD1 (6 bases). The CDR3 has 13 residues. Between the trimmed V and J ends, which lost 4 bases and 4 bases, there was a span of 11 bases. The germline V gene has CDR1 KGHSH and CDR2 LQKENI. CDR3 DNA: TGTGCCAGCTCACAAGGACAGCCGTACGAGCAGTACTTC. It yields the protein CASSQGQPYEQYF. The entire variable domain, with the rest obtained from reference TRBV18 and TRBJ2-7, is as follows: NAGVMQNPRHLVRRRGQEARLRCSPMKGHSHVYWYRQLPEEGLKFMVYLQKENIIDESGMPKERFSAEFPKEGPSILRIQQVVRGDSAAYFCASSQGQPYEQYFGPGTRLTVT.

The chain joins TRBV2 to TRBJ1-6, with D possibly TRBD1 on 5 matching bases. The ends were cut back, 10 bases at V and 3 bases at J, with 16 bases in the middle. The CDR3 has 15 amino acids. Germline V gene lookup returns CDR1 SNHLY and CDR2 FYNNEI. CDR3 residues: CATRQYLNYNSPLHF. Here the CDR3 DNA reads TGTGCCACCAGACAGTACCTGAACTATAATTCACCCCTCCACTTT.

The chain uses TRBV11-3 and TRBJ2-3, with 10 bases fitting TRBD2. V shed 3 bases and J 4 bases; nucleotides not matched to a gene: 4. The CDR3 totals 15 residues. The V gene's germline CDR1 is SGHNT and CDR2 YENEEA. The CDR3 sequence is CASSFLAGVSDTQYF. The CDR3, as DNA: TGTGCCAGCAGCTTCCTAGCGGGGGTTTCAGATACGCAGTATTTT. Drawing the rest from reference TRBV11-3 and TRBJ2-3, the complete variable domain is EAGVVQSPRYKIIEKKQPVAFWCNPISGHNTLYWYLQNLGQGPELLIRYENEEAVDDSQLPKDRFSAERLKGVDSTLKIQPAELGDSAVYLCASSFLAGVSDTQYFGPGTRLTVL.

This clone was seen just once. This chain's CDR3 is CASSHGSRTEAFF. CDR3 nucleotide sequence: TGTGCCAGCAGTCATGGTTCACGGACTGAAGCTTTCTTT. This rearrangement joins TRBV6-5 to TRBJ1-1, with no clear D. The germline CDR1 and CDR2 sequences are MNHEY and SVGAGI. The length of the CDR3 is 13 residues. Trimming took 5 bases from V and 5 from J, leaving 12 bases between them.

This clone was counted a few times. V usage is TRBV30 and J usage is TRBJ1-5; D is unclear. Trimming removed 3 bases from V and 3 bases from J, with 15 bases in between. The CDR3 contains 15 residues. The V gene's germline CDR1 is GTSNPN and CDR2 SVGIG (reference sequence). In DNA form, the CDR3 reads TGTGCCTGGAGACCCGCGGGGAGAATCAATCAGCCCCAGCATTTT. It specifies CAWRPAGRINQPQHF.

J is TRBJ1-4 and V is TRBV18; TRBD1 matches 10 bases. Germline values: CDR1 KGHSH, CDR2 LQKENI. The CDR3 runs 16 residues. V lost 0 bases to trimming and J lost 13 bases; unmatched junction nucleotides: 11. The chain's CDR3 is CASSPPSLTGQGGLFF. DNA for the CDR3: TGTGCCAGCTCACCACCGTCGTTAACAGGACAGGGGGGACTGTTTTTT.

CDR3 DNA sequence: TGTGCCAGCAGCTTAAAGGCAGGGATCCCCCTGACCCTCCACTTT. This gives the protein CASSLKAGIPLTLHF. This chain uses TRBV7-2 with TRBJ1-6, with D possibly being TRBD1 (5 bases). The CDR3 has 15 amino acids. CDR1 SGHTA and CDR2 FQGNSA come from the germline V gene. Deletions cut 2 bases from V and 14 bases from J, with 19 bases between.

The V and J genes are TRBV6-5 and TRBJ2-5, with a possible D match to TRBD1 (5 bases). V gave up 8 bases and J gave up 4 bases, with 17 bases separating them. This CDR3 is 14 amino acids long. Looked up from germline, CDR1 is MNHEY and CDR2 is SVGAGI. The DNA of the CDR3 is TGTGCCAGCGGGTTAGTACAGGCGCGAGAGACCCAGTACTTC. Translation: CASGLVQARETQYF.

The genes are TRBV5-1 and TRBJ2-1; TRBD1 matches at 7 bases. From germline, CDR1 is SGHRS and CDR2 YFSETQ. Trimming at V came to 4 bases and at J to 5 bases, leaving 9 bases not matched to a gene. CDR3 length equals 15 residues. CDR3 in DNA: TGCGCCAGCAGCATATCAACAGGGGCTCACAATGAGCAGTTCTTC. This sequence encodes CASSISTGAHNEQFF.

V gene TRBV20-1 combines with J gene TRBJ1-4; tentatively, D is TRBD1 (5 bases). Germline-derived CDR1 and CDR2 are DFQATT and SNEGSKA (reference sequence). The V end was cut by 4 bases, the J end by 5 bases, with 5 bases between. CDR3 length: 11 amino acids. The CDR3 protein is CSATGNEKLFF. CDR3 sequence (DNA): TGCAGTGCTACAGGGAATGAAAAACTGTTTTTT.

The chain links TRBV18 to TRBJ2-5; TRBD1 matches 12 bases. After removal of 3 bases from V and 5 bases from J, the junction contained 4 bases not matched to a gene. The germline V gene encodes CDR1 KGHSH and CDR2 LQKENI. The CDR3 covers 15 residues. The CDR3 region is CASSPGTGGFETQYF. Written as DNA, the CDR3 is TGTGCCAGCTCACCCGGGACAGGGGGCTTTGAGACCCAGTACTTC.

CDR3 nucleotide sequence: TGTGCCAGCAGCCTCCTCCCAACGGACATAGACACTGAAGCTTTCTTT. Its protein is CASSLLPTDIDTEAFF. V usage is TRBV6-2 or TRBV6-3 and J usage is TRBJ1-1, with D tentatively TRBD1 (5 bases). Germline CDR1 and CDR2: MNHEY and SVGEGT. V shed 6 bases and J shed 3 bases, with 20 bases lying between them. This CDR3 has 16 amino acids.

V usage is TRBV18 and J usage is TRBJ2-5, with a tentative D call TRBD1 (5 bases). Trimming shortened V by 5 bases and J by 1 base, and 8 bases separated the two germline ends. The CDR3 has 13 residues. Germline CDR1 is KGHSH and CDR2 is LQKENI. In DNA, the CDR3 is TGTGCCAGCTCATTACAGGTCCAAGAGACCCAGTACTTC. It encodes CASSLQVQETQYF.

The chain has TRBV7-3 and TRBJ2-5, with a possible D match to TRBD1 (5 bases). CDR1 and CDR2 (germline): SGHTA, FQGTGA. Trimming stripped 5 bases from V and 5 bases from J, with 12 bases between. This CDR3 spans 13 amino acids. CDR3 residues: CASSTQGSETQYF. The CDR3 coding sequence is TGTGCCAGCAGCACTCAGGGATCGGAGACCCAGTACTTC. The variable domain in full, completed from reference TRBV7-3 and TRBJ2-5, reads GAGVSQTPSNKVTEKGKYVELRCDPISGHTALYWYRQSLGQGPEFLIYFQGTGAADDSGLPNDRFFAVRPEGSVSTLKIQRTERGDSAVYLCASSTQGSETQYFGPGTRLLVL.

The CDR3 bases are TGTGCCAGTAGTATAGGCCTAGGCCCCGGGGAGACCCAGTACTTC. It codes for CASSIGLGPGETQYF. The chain joins TRBV19 to TRBJ2-5; D is undetermined. Trimming shortened V by 1 base and J by 5 bases, and 14 bases separated the two germline ends. The CDR3 runs 15 residues. CDR1 is LNHDA, CDR2 SQIVND, per germline (reference sequence).